This TCR beta chain stems from a study of blood T cell repertoires in COVID-19. TCRdb's copy holds only in-frame clones and misses some; the assay was immunoSEQ multiplex PCR. The repertoire has around 240,000 clones, approximately 83% of them found once; the top ten carry about 3%. The junction had 6 bases not matched to a gene; V was cut back by 5 bases and J by 2 bases. Germline lookup yields CDR1 MNHEY and CDR2 SMNVEV (reference sequence). The CDR3 contains 16 residues. The receptor was derived from a young woman who had recovered from COVID-19. The J gene is TRBJ2-1, the V gene TRBV27; 10 bases fit TRBD2. Sequenced: peripheral blood. The CDR3 region has the DNA TGTGCCAGCAGTCCCCTAGCGGGGGAAGCCTACAATGAGCAGTTCTTC. It is translated as CASSPLAGEAYNEQFF.